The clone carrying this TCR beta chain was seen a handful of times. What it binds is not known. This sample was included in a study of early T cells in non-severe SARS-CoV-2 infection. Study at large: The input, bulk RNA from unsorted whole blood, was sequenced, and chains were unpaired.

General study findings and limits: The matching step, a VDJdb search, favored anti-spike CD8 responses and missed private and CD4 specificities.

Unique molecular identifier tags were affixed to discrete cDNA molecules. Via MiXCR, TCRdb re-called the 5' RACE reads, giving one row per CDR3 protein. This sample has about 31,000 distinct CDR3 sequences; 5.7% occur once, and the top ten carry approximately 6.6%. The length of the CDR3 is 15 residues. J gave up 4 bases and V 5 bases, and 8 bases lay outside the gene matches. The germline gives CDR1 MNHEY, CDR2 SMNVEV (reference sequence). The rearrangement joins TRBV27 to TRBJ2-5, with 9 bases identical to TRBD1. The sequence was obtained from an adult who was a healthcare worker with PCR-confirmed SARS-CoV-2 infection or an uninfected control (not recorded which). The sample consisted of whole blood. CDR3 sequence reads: CASSPRTGERETQYF. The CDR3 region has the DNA TGTGCCAGCAGTCCCCGGACAGGGGAGAGAGAGACCCAGTACTTC.